The 32 T cell receptor beta chains given below trace back to one sample, sequenced in a study of identifying expanded T cells in peripheral blood (dated by TCRdb to between 2019 and 2020). To prepare the library, the immunoSEQ multiplex PCR assay was applied. Sourced from immuneACCESS, this table was stored by TCRdb with only in-frame sequences that have V and J called. A share of the clones is absent; for the studies checked, an unresolved V gene accounts for under half, and the remainder has no known explanation. Within this sample are about 98,000 clones, with around 88% of them counted one time only. Of the sample, less than 15% is held by the ten largest clones. Material: blood. The receptors were gathered from a person between 18 and 70 years old in good health.

The genes are TRBV21-1 and TRBJ2-1; the table calls TRBD2, which could not be checked here. TRBV21-1 is marked as a pseudogene. This CDR3 spans 16 amino acids. The CDR3 sequence: CASTSGWRQTYNEQFF. The CDR3 nucleotides are TGTGCCAGCACCTCTGGTTGGCGGCAGACCTACAATGAGCAGTTCTTC.

As concerns this clone: The junction does not match germline at one end; this may be a read error. The chain combines TRBV28 with TRBJ1-2, with TRBD1 matching over 7 bases. Germline values: CDR1 MDHEN, CDR2 SYDVKM. The CDR3 has 12 residues. The CDR3 nucleotides are TGTGCCAGCAACTCGGGGACAGAGCAGATCATCTTC. It specifies CASNSGTEQIIF.

This chain uses TRBV2 with TRBJ1-1; possible D gene TRBD1, 6 bases. V lost 6 bases and J lost 7, with 9 bases in between. The CDR3 is 11 residues long. Germline V gives CDR1 SNHLY, CDR2 FYNNEI. Here the CDR3 DNA reads TGTGCCAGCAGACAGGGAAGTGAAGCTTTCTTT. Translated, it gives CASRQGSEAFF.

The chain employs TRBV2 and TRBJ2-1, with 8 nucleotides matching TRBD1. V shed 6 bases and J 3 bases; nucleotides not matched to a gene: 7. CDR1 SNHLY and CDR2 FYNNEI come from the germline V gene. The CDR3 runs 15 residues. The DNA of the CDR3 is TGTGCCAGCAGAGGCAGGGGGCTATTCTACAATGAGCAGTTCTTC. Translation gives CASRGRGLFYNEQFF. The complete variable domain, with remaining parts taken from reference TRBV2 and TRBJ2-1, reads EPEVTQTPSHQVTQMGQEVILRCVPISNHLYFYWYRQILGQKVEFLVSFYNNEISEKSEIFDDQFSVERPDGSNFTLKIRSTKLEDSAMYFCASRGRGLFYNEQFFGPGTRLTVL.

V and J are TRBV4-1 and TRBJ1-6; D is possibly TRBD1 (5 bases). The V end was cut by 0 bases, the J end by 9 bases, with 15 bases between. Germline CDR1 and CDR2: MGHRA and YSYEKL. The CDR3 contains 16 residues. The CDR3 reads CASSQELSGTGSPLHF. The CDR3 bases are TGCGCCAGCAGCCAAGAGCTATCAGGGACGGGTTCACCCCTCCACTTT.

The rearrangement uses TRBV5-6 and TRBJ2-5; D not resolved. V was pared by 4 bases and J by 2 bases, with 12 bases between. Germline lookup yields CDR1 SGHDT and CDR2 YYEEEE. The CDR3 loop spans 14 amino acids. The CDR3 region has the DNA TGTGCCAGCAGCGGGTGGGCAGGACAAGAGACCCAGTACTTC. Translating gives CASSGWAGQETQYF.

CDR3: CASSILFPPTNEQFF. Here the CDR3 DNA reads TGTGCCAGTAGTATCTTATTTCCGCCAACCAATGAGCAGTTCTTC. V is TRBV19 and J is TRBJ2-1; no reliable D call. Trimming cost V 3 bases and J 6 bases, with 15 bases left between them. CDR3 length: 15 residues. The germline V gene has CDR1 LNHDA and CDR2 SQIVND (reference sequence).

This chain connects TRBV6-5 to TRBJ1-1, with TRBD1 matching over 9 bases. Germline-derived CDR1 and CDR2 are MNHEY and SVGAGI. The ends lost 5 bases at V and 4 bases at J; junction bases unmatched: 5. The CDR3 length is 14 residues. CDR3 DNA: TGTGCCAGCAGTCACAGACAGGGGGGCACTGAAGCTTTCTTT. Its protein product is CASSHRQGGTEAFF.

This rearrangement joins TRBV29-1 to TRBJ1-1; unclear D gene. The CDR3 loop spans 15 amino acids. V lost 5 bases and J 4 bases, leaving 20 bases between the germline ends. The germline V gene encodes CDR1 SQVTM and CDR2 ANQGSEA. CDR3 in DNA: TGCAGCGTTCCAGCCCGCGGAGAGTTGGGCACTGAAGCTTTCTTT. Protein: CSVPARGELGTEAFF.

The chain employs TRBV6-1 and TRBJ2-7; TRBD1 might be the D (6 bases). Germline V gene lookup returns CDR1 MNHNS and CDR2 SASEGT. The V and J ends lost 3 bases and 2 bases respectively, with 14 bases between them. This CDR3 spans 15 amino acids. The CDR3 coding sequence is TGTGCCAGCAGTGACCCGACAGGACCCCCCTACGAGCAGTACTTC. Translation gives CASSDPTGPPYEQYF.

V gene TRBV27 combines with J gene TRBJ2-2; 7 bases are shared with TRBD2. The CDR3 sequence is 14 residues long. The trim removed 1 base at V and 7 bases at J, leaving 3 bases unmatched. Germline-derived CDR1 and CDR2 are MNHEY and SMNVEV (reference sequence). The DNA of the CDR3 is TGTGCCAGCAGTTTATTAGGGAGGGACGGGGAGCTGTTTTTT. It encodes CASSLLGRDGELFF.

V gene TRBV7-9 combines with J gene TRBJ1-5; the D gene is possibly TRBD1 (5 bases). The germline gives CDR1 SEHNR, CDR2 FQNEAQ (reference sequence). The CDR3 contains 17 residues. The ends were cut back, 1 base at V and 4 bases at J, with 17 bases in the middle. Here the CDR3 reads CASSLGGSGAHNQPQHF. For the CDR3, the DNA is TGTGCCAGCAGCTTAGGGGGATCCGGGGCCCATAATCAGCCCCAGCATTTT.

The chain couples TRBV10-3 to TRBJ1-5; D unclear. This CDR3 is 16 amino acids long. Trimming cost V 1 base and J 0 bases, with 10 bases left between them. CDR1 and CDR2 (germline): ENHRY, SYGVKD. CDR3 region: CAISEFGQFSNQPQHF. CDR3 DNA: TGTGCCATCAGTGAGTTTGGGCAGTTTAGCAATCAGCCCCAGCATTTT.

The J gene is TRBJ2-7, the V gene TRBV6-5; 8 bases line up with TRBD1. The germline gives CDR1 MNHEY, CDR2 SVGAGI. This CDR3 is 15 amino acids long. The V gene end was trimmed by 2 bases and the J gene end by 4 bases; junction bases not matched to a gene: 7. CDR3 coding DNA: TGTGCCAGCAGTTACGTGGGGACAGGAGGTTACGAGCAGTACTTC. It yields the protein CASSYVGTGGYEQYF.

This chain links TRBV6-5 with TRBJ1-6; no definite D call. Germline loops: CDR1 MNHEY, CDR2 SVGAGI. V lost 5 bases and J lost 10, with 18 bases in between. The CDR3 length is 15 residues. The CDR3 loop is CASSRGPNDGSPLHF. Here the CDR3 DNA reads TGTGCCAGCAGTCGCGGCCCCAACGACGGCTCACCCCTCCACTTT.

In DNA, the CDR3 is TGCAGCGTCTCGGTCGGCGGCTACACCTTC. Amino acid sequence: CSVSVGGYTF. The chain uses TRBV29-1 and TRBJ1-2; the D is unclear. V dropped 6 bases and J dropped 8 bases, with 10 bases sitting between them. CDR1 SQVTM and CDR2 ANQGSEA come from the germline V gene. The CDR3 runs 10 residues. Variable domain in full (rest from reference TRBV29-1 and TRBJ1-2): SAVISQKPSRDICQRGTSLTIQCQVDSQVTMMFWYRQQPGQSLTLIATANQGSEATYESGFVIDKFPISRPNLTFSTLTVSNMSPEDSSIYLCSVSVGGYTFGSGTRLTVV.

The chain joins TRBV10-1 to TRBJ2-7, with TRBD1 matching over 8 bases. The CDR3 is 15 amino acids. V was pared by 2 bases and J by 5 bases, with 8 bases of the junction left unmatched. CDR1 and CDR2 (germline): WNHNN, SYGVQD (reference sequence). CDR3 region: CASSELRTGTNEQYF. For the CDR3, the DNA is TGCGCCAGCAGTGAGCTAAGGACAGGGACCAACGAGCAGTACTTC.

The J gene is TRBJ2-5, the V gene TRBV16; D is uncertain. CDR1 is KGHSY, CDR2 FQNENV, per germline. This CDR3 spans 14 amino acids. The V and J ends lost 0 bases and 2 bases respectively, with 7 bases between them. The CDR3 spells CASSQSLGQETQYF. The CDR3 region has the DNA TGTGCCAGCAGCCAATCCCTAGGGCAAGAGACCCAGTACTTC.

The rearrangement links TRBV4-1 to TRBJ1-2; D is unclear. This CDR3 is 14 amino acids long. Deletions cut 0 bases from V and 2 bases from J, with 7 bases between. Per the germline V gene, CDR1 is MGHRA and CDR2 is YSYEKL. The CDR3 protein is CASSQEWENYGYTF. CDR3 coding DNA: TGCGCCAGCAGCCAAGAATGGGAAAACTATGGCTACACCTTC.

The rearrangement joins TRBV29-1 to TRBJ1-1; tentative D call: TRBD1 (5 bases). The germline V gene has CDR1 SQVTM and CDR2 ANQGSEA. Trimming cost V 7 bases and J 1 base, with 13 bases left between them. The CDR3 consists of 13 residues. CDR3 DNA sequence: TGCAGCGAATCGACAGCCGGGAACACTGAAGCTTTCTTT. Translation: CSESTAGNTEAFF.

J is TRBJ1-3 and V is TRBV5-1, with 8 bases lining up with TRBD1. The CDR3 is 14 residues long. Germline CDR1 SGHRS, CDR2 YFSETQ. V was clipped by 2 bases and J by 6 bases; unmatched bases: 4. CDR3 protein: CASSLGQGENTIYF. Here the CDR3 DNA reads TGCGCCAGCAGCTTAGGACAGGGTGAAAACACCATATATTTT.

The CDR3 is CASSQDAGVRQPQHF. The CDR3 DNA follows: TGCGCCAGCAGCCAAGATGCTGGTGTCCGGCAGCCCCAGCATTTT. The J gene is TRBJ1-5, the V gene TRBV4-1; D gene ambiguous. This CDR3 contains 15 residues. V was clipped by 0 bases and J by 7 bases, with 13 bases between them. Germline-derived CDR1 and CDR2 are MGHRA and YSYEKL.

This clone was observed a handful of times. V is TRBV6-1 and J is TRBJ1-1; D gene ambiguous. The CDR3 totals 15 residues. The germline V gene encodes CDR1 MNHNS and CDR2 SASEGT. V was clipped by 8 bases and J by 0 bases, with 16 bases between them. CDR3 region: CASVRQEVLNTEAFF. In DNA form, the CDR3 reads TGTGCCAGCGTAAGGCAGGAGGTTTTGAACACTGAAGCTTTCTTT.

The rearrangement uses TRBV5-6 and TRBJ2-1; 10 nucleotides agree with TRBD1. The CDR3 spans 17 residues. The J segment lost 9 bases and the V segment lost 4 bases, leaving 16 bases of the junction unmatched. Germline loops: CDR1 SGHDT, CDR2 YYEEEE. The CDR3 here is CASSLPKTRRDRGEQFF. The CDR3 nucleotides are TGTGCCAGCAGCCTACCAAAGACACGCCGGGACAGGGGTGAGCAGTTCTTC.

This rearrangement joins TRBV4-1 to TRBJ1-2, with TRBD1 matching 7 bases. Germline loops: CDR1 MGHRA, CDR2 YSYEKL. With 1 base clipped from V and 7 bases from J, the junction kept 12 bases outside the gene matches. The CDR3 loop spans 16 amino acids. The CDR3 here is CASSQGGRGLQAGYTF. In DNA form, the CDR3 reads TGCGCCAGCAGCCAAGGGGGGAGGGGGCTTCAGGCTGGCTACACCTTC.

The genes are TRBV4-2 and TRBJ2-5; D uncertain. The CDR3 extends over 13 amino acids. The germline gives CDR1 LGHNA, CDR2 YNFKEQ. The V end lost 4 bases, the J end lost 3 bases, and 9 bases lay between the germline ends. Here the CDR3 reads CASSLDKKETQYF. The CDR3 DNA reads TGTGCCAGCAGCCTCGACAAAAAAGAGACCCAGTACTTC.

The CDR3: CASSRIGDTQYF. CDR3 sequence (DNA): TGTGCCAGCAGCCGTATCGGCGATACGCAGTATTTT. The gene calls are TRBV6-1 and TRBJ2-3; D gene unclear. The germline V and J ends were trimmed by 6 bases and 6 bases, with 10 bases remaining between them. There are 12 residues in the CDR3. Germline CDR1 and CDR2: MNHNS and SASEGT.

The chain combines TRBV6-1 with TRBJ2-7; D gene ambiguous. Trimming shortened V by 0 bases and J by 5 bases, and 8 bases separated the two germline ends. CDR1 and CDR2 from the germline V gene are MNHNS and SASEGT. This CDR3 comprises 13 residues. The CDR3 spells CASSEALYNEQYF. The CDR3 nucleotides read TGTGCCAGCAGTGAAGCGCTGTACAACGAGCAGTACTTC.

The rearrangement joins TRBV14 to TRBJ2-6; TRBD2 matches at 12 bases. The CDR3 spans 16 residues. Per the germline V gene, CDR1 is SGHDN and CDR2 is FVKESK. Trimming took 4 bases from V and 3 from J; bases not matched to a gene: 1. DNA for the CDR3: TGTGCCAGCAGCCCGACTAGCGGGAGTGGGGCCAACGTCCTGACTTTC. Amino acids: CASSPTSGSGANVLTF. Full variable domain (remainder filled in from reference TRBV14 and TRBJ2-6): EAGVTQFPSHSVIEKGQTVTLRCDPISGHDNLYWYRRVMGKEIKFLLHFVKESKQDESGMPNNRFLAERTGGTYSTLKVQPAELEDSGVYFCASSPTSGSGANVLTFGAGSRLTVL.

The J gene is TRBJ2-1, the V gene TRBV6-5, with a tentative D call TRBD2 (6 bases). V gave up 0 bases and J gave up 10 bases, with 10 bases separating them. Germline V gene lookup returns CDR1 MNHEY and CDR2 SVGAGI. CDR3 length equals 13 residues. The CDR3 is CASSYSVTREQFF. The CDR3, as DNA: TGTGCCAGCAGTTACTCCGTGACTAGAGAGCAGTTCTTC.

V is TRBV7-8 and J is TRBJ2-5; D is unclear. The CDR3 loop spans 14 amino acids. The germline V and J ends were trimmed by 1 base and 4 bases, with 10 bases remaining between them. Germline CDR1 is SGHVS and CDR2 is FQNEAQ. This chain's CDR3 is CASSLDAGRETQYF. The CDR3, as DNA: TGTGCCAGCAGCTTAGACGCCGGAAGAGAGACCCAGTACTTC.

The chain uses TRBV29-1 and TRBJ2-7; D gene ambiguous. The germline gives CDR1 SQVTM, CDR2 ANQGSEA. The CDR3 loop spans 13 amino acids. The V and J ends lost 2 bases and 3 bases respectively, with 11 bases between them. This CDR3 reads CSVEYSGVYEQYF. For the CDR3, the DNA is TGCAGCGTTGAATATTCGGGCGTCTACGAGCAGTACTTC.